Listed below are T cell receptor beta chains from one sample, sequenced in a study of T cell clones after liver transplantation. The method was immunoSEQ multiplex PCR; TCRdb's version includes in-frame clones alone and lacks a portion of them. The sample yields some 11,000 clones, 71% seen once. Sequencing used CD4+ T cells from blood, obtained 32 months after liver transplant. All receptors derive from a human patient who received a liver transplant. Certain T cells may be donor cells from the graft. Each CDR3 is given with its conserved first and last residue. A D gene is named only where the DNA matches it firmly.

D gene,J gene,V gene,CDR3 protein
-,TRBJ1-1,TRBV30,CACQRTRGNTEAFF
-,TRBJ2-7,TRBV5-6,CASSSPSGTYEQYF
TRBD1,TRBJ2-7,TRBV5-6,CASSLSDRGYEQYF
-,TRBJ2-7,TRBV2,CASSETRVEQYF
-,TRBJ2-2,TRBV7-9,CASSTNDRTTGELFF
TRBD1,TRBJ1-2,TRBV6-1,CASSKGQGDANYGYTF
-,TRBJ2-1,TRBV13,CASSPGLGSTSYNEQFF
-,TRBJ2-5,TRBV27,CASSLISLQGETQYF
-,TRBJ1-2,TRBV6-5,CASRYSTGGYTF
-,TRBJ1-5,TRBV27,CASKEGYSNQPQHF
TRBD2,TRBJ2-3,TRBV4-1,CASSQENAGGDTQYF
-,TRBJ2-3,TRBV2,CARFSPRTSTDTQYF
TRBD1,TRBJ2-7,TRBV14,CASSQVRDSAMRQYF
-,TRBJ2-7,TRBV5-6,CASSAGQIYEQYF
-,TRBJ1-1,TRBV6-5,CASRPTGANTEAFF
TRBD1,TRBJ1-1,TRBV9,CASSVGTGWTEAFF
-,TRBJ1-1,TRBV9,CASSPMDSVAEAFF
-,TRBJ1-1,TRBV30,CAWRSVRGNTEAFF
TRBD1,TRBJ1-4,TRBV6-1,CASSEGTGAEKLFF
-,TRBJ2-1,TRBV7-8,CASSTRSSYNEQFF
-,TRBJ1-1,TRBV5-4,CASSPAAGDTEAFF
-,TRBJ2-5,TRBV11-2,CASSLSSETQYF
TRBD1,TRBJ2-7,TRBV11-2,CASSHGTGGDYEQYF
TRBD2,TRBJ2-5,TRBV9,CASSPLPPRLAGGETQYF
-,TRBJ1-1,TRBV13,CASSLDSRGTEAFF
-,TRBJ1-5,TRBV28,CASARKVISNQPQHF
-,TRBJ1-1,TRBV27,CASSPRGPATEAFF
TRBD2,TRBJ2-1,TRBV11-2,CASSFQRESNEQFF
TRBD2,TRBJ2-1,TRBV7-8,CASFLTPEERGASYNEQFF
-,TRBJ2-3,TRBV6-1,CASSEFGGAYTDTQYF